The clone carrying this TCR beta chain was observed a few times. The data belong to a study of T cells in Graves' hyperthyroidism and ophthalmopathy. This CDR3 is 13 amino acids long. The V end was cut by 4 bases, the J end by 4 bases, with 7 bases between. Germline V gene lookup returns CDR1 SEHNR and CDR2 FQNEAQ (reference sequence). Authors of the study amplified TCR beta CDR3 regions from RNA transcripts. The HTBI primer set was used in a first-round RT-PCR of the TCR CDR3. TCRdb reanalysed the multiplex PCR reads using MiXCR and keeps one entry per CDR3 protein. The sample lists more than 600,000 distinct CDR3 sequences; about a sixth were seen once.

The chain is built from TRBV7-9 and TRBJ2-2; no clear D gene. This clonotype originated in a man between 18 and 29 years old with Graves' hyperthyroidism. Sequencing used blood. CDR3 residues: CASSSTPTGELFF. The CDR3 DNA reads TGTGCCAGCAGCTCCACCCCCACCGGGGAGCTGTTTTTT.